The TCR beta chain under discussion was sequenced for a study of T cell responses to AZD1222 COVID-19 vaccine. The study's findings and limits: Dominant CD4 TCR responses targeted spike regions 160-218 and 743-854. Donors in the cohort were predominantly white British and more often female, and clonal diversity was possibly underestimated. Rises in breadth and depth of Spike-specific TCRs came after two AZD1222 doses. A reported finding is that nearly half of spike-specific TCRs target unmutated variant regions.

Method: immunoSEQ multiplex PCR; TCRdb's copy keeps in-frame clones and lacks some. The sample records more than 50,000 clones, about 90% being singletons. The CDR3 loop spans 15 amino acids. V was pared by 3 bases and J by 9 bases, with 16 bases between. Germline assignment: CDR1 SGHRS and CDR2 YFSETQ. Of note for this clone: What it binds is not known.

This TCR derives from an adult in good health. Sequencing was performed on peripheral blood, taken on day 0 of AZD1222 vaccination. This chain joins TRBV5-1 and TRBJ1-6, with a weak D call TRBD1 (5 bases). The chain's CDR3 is CASSYGTAEGSPLHF. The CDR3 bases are TGCGCCAGCAGCTACGGGACGGCGGAGGGTTCACCCCTCCACTTT. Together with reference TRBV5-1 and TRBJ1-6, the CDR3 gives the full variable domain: KAGVTQTPRYLIKTRGQQVTLSCSPISGHRSVSWYQQTPGQGLQFLFEYFSETQRNKGNFPGRFSGRQFSNSRSEMNVSTLELGDSALYLCASSYGTAEGSPLHFGNGTRLTVT.